These T cell receptor beta chains were read from a single sample in a study of early T cells in non-severe SARS-CoV-2 infection. MiXCR was run by TCRdb on the 5' RACE reads, yielding one entry per CDR3 protein. Seen here are about 62,000 distinct CDR3 sequences, roughly a tenth observed once, and the top ten hold over 1%. Input material: whole blood. These receptors all stem from an adult who was a healthcare worker with PCR-confirmed SARS-CoV-2 infection or an uninfected control (not recorded which). The CDR3 runs from the conserved cysteine through the conserved F or W. D genes are given only for firm matches. The size entry is marked missing in some rows and otherwise reads once, few, many or a size class.

cdr3_nt | cdr3_aa | d_call | j_call | v_call | clone_size
TGTGCCAGCCGCCAGAACACTGAAGCTTTCTTT | CASRQNTEAFF | - | TRBJ1-1 | TRBV11-2 | -
TGTGCCAGCATCCAGGGGACACTTCATGAGCAGTTCTTC | CASIQGTLHEQFF | - | TRBJ2-1 | TRBV5-5 | -
TGTGCCAGCAGTGTGACATTCCCTTTCCATGAGCAGTTCTTC | CASSVTFPFHEQFF | - | TRBJ2-1 | TRBV6-1 | few
TGTGCCAGCAGTGTACAGGAAAGCACAGATACGCAGTATTTT | CASSVQESTDTQYF | - | TRBJ2-3 | TRBV6-1 | -
TGTGCCAGCAGTGGGACAGGGGTGACAGATACGCAGTATTTT | CASSGTGVTDTQYF | TRBD1 | TRBJ2-3 | TRBV12-3/TRBV12-4 | -
TGTGCCAGCAGCCAGTTAACTCAGAGAGAGACCCAGTACTTC | CASSQLTQRETQYF | - | TRBJ2-5 | TRBV3-1 | -
TGTGCCAGCAGTTACCGACTAGCGTCCTACTCTGGGGCCAACGTCCTGACTTTC | CASSYRLASYSGANVLTF | TRBD2 | TRBJ2-6 | TRBV6-6 | -
TGTGCCAGCAGGTCAGGGCACGATCAGCCCCAGCATTTT | CASRSGHDQPQHF | - | TRBJ1-5 | TRBV12-3/TRBV12-4 | many
TGTGCCAGCAGCACCCCGGAAGGGTCTGAAAACACTGAAGCTTTCTTT | CASSTPEGSENTEAFF | - | TRBJ1-1 | TRBV7-6 | -
TGTGCCAGCAGTGGACAGGGTGGTTCCACAGATACGCAGTATTTT | CASSGQGGSTDTQYF | TRBD1 | TRBJ2-3 | TRBV6-4 | -
TGTGCCAGCAGCCCCCCGGACAGGGCGAACACTGAAGCTTTCTTT | CASSPPDRANTEAFF | TRBD1 | TRBJ1-1 | TRBV5-6 | few
TGTGCCGTTACAGGGAAGGGCACTGAAGCTTTCTTT | CAVTGKGTEAFF | - | TRBJ1-1 | TRBV7-9 | few
TGTGCCAGCAGCTTAGTCAGGGGAGTTATGAACACTGAAGCTTTCTTT | CASSLVRGVMNTEAFF | - | TRBJ1-1 | TRBV7-6 | few
TGCGCCAGCAGCCAAGCCGTGCAGGGGACTGAAGCTTTCTTT | CASSQAVQGTEAFF | - | TRBJ1-1 | TRBV4-1 | -
TGTGCCAGCGCATATCCCGGGGGGGCTTTGAACACCGGGGAGCTGTTTTTT | CASAYPGGALNTGELFF | TRBD2 | TRBJ2-2 | TRBV12-3/TRBV12-4 | few
TGCGCCAGCAGTGAGATTTCCGAACTCCAAAGCTCCTACAATGAGCAGTTCTTC | CASSEISELQSSYNEQFF | - | TRBJ2-1 | TRBV10-2 | -
TGCGCCAGCAGCCCCGAGTTCGGGAACCATCTCCTGTGGACTGAAGCTTTCTTT | CASSPEFGNHLLWTEAFF | - | TRBJ1-1 | TRBV5-1 | -
TGTGCCACCAGCACCCAAAGGGGGCACGAGCAGTTCTTC | CATSTQRGHEQFF | TRBD1 | TRBJ2-1 | TRBV15 | many
TGCAGTGCTAGATGGACGGTATCGAGGACTGAAGCTTTCTTT | CSARWTVSRTEAFF | - | TRBJ1-1 | TRBV20-1 | few
TGTGCCAGCAGACACACTGGGCCTGGAAACACCATATATTTT | CASRHTGPGNTIYF | - | TRBJ1-3 | TRBV5-5 | -
TGTGCCAGCAGCCAACTAAGTCGGCTAGCGGGGGATCGAAATGAGCAGTTCTTC | CASSQLSRLAGDRNEQFF | TRBD2 | TRBJ2-1 | TRBV14 | many
TGTGCCACCAGTGATTTCTCTCGAACGGGGGCCAACGTCCTGACTTTC | CATSDFSRTGANVLTF | - | TRBJ2-6 | TRBV24-1 | many
TGTGCCACCAGTGATGGGGGACAGGGTTCTTACAATGAGCAGTTCTTC | CATSDGGQGSYNEQFF | TRBD1 | TRBJ2-1 | TRBV24-1 | few
TGTGCCAGCAGCTTAGGGGGCGCGGATGGCTACACCTTC | CASSLGGADGYTF | - | TRBJ1-2 | TRBV7-8 | many
TGCAGTGCTGTCAGGAGCAATCAGCCCCAGCATTTT | CSAVRSNQPQHF | - | TRBJ1-5 | TRBV20-1 | few
TGTGCCATCAGTGAGTCGGGTCTAGCGGGGGAACCTAAAAGGGATGAGCAGTTCTTC | CAISESGLAGEPKRDEQFF | TRBD2 | TRBJ2-1 | TRBV10-3 | few
TGTGCCAGCAGCTCCTCCGGGGCCACGAACACCGGGGAGCTGTTTTTT | CASSSSGATNTGELFF | - | TRBJ2-2 | TRBV11-2 | few
TGCAGTGCTACTGAGATAACAGGGTTCTATGGCTACACCTTC | CSATEITGFYGYTF | - | TRBJ1-2 | TRBV20-1 | -
TGCAGTGCCTCGCAGGTAGCGGGGGGCCAAGAGACCCAGTACTTC | CSASQVAGGQETQYF | TRBD2 | TRBJ2-5 | TRBV20-1 | few
TGCGCCAGCAGCTTGGTTCCAACTGGTAGTACTGAAGCTTTCTTT | CASSLVPTGSTEAFF | - | TRBJ1-1 | TRBV5-1 | many
TGTGCCACCAGTGATATGGGACAGGGGAACAATGAGCAGTTCTTC | CATSDMGQGNNEQFF | TRBD1 | TRBJ2-1 | TRBV24-1 | many
TGTGCTAGTGGTTCGTTCCCTCCACCCACCTTTGGAGAGACCCAGTACTTC | CASGSFPPPTFGETQYF | - | TRBJ2-5 | TRBV12-5 | -
TGTGCCAGCAGCTTATTTGGGACAGGCCCAGATACGCAGTATTTT | CASSLFGTGPDTQYF | TRBD1 | TRBJ2-3 | TRBV7-3 | few
TGCAGCATCAGCTGGGGGAATCAGCCCCAGCATTTT | CSISWGNQPQHF | - | TRBJ1-5 | TRBV29-1 | -
TGCAGTGCCCACGAACGGGTCCGGGGTTCGACAGATACGCAGTATTTT | CSAHERVRGSTDTQYF | - | TRBJ2-3 | TRBV20-1 | many
TGTGCCAGCAGCCAGACGACAAGCTCTGGAAACACCATATATTTT | CASSQTTSSGNTIYF | - | TRBJ1-3 | TRBV3-1 | -
TGTGCCAGCAGCCAATCCGAACTGAACACTGAAGCTTTCTTT | CASSQSELNTEAFF | - | TRBJ1-1 | TRBV3-1 | -
TGTGCCAGCAGCTTAGCTTTAGCGGTCCCTGGGGAGACCCAGTACTTC | CASSLALAVPGETQYF | - | TRBJ2-5 | TRBV7-6 | medium-sized
TGCAGTGCCCCTAACCAGGGGGCAGGAAACACCATATATTTT | CSAPNQGAGNTIYF | TRBD1 | TRBJ1-3 | TRBV20-1 | -
TGTGCCACAGGACAGGGTAGGGCTACTGAAGCTTTCTTT | CATGQGRATEAFF | TRBD1 | TRBJ1-1 | TRBV5-8 | -
TGTGCCAGCAGCGGGACAGGGGGCCCCTCCTACAATGAGCAGTTCTTC | CASSGTGGPSYNEQFF | TRBD1 | TRBJ2-1 | TRBV11-3 | -
TGCAGCGTTTGGGACAGGGGAACGAAAGAGACCCAGTACTTC | CSVWDRGTKETQYF | TRBD1 | TRBJ2-5 | TRBV29-1 | -
TGTGCCAGCAGCGTAGAGGGATTGCACACAGATACGCAGTATTTT | CASSVEGLHTDTQYF | - | TRBJ2-3 | TRBV9 | many
TGCGCCAGCAGCCCCAGCGTTTACCAAGAGACCCAGTACTTC | CASSPSVYQETQYF | - | TRBJ2-5 | TRBV5-1 | -